Included here is one TCR beta chain sequence, with context. The data originate from a study of control samples from healthy donors and cancer patients. Trimming pared 4 bases from V and 6 bases from J, leaving 13 bases between. The germline CDR1 and CDR2 sequences are GTSNPN and SVGIG (reference sequence). The CDR3 runs to 13 residues. Sequenced by immunoSEQ multiplex PCR; TCRdb stores in-frame clones only, minus some. Of roughly 450,000 clones listed, 75% to 95% are singletons. The V gene is TRBV30, the J gene TRBJ2-1; D might be TRBD1 (6 bases). The sample was PBMCs. This receptor was identified in a man in his forties or fifties with head and neck cancer. The CDR3 is CAWTTGLSNEQFF. For the CDR3, the DNA is TGTGCCTGGACCACAGGGTTGAGCAATGAGCAGTTCTTC.